The 16 T cell receptor beta chains below come from one sample, sequenced in a study of T cell repertoires in cytomegalovirus infection. The antigens for these receptors are not known. A single record per CDR3 protein comes from TCRdb applying MiXCR to the reads. The table records hundreds of thousands of distinct CDR3 sequences, approximately 31% of them present only once. Sequencing was performed on cultured CD8+ T cells from PBMCs, taken from culture after CMV antigen stimulation. Source of these receptors: a human donor in good health (CMV status not recorded). Some clones in this sample may be carry-over from other donors' samples.

This clonotype was counted only a few times. The genes are TRBV4-3 and TRBJ2-4; D is undetermined. The V end lost 0 bases, the J end lost 3 bases, and 15 bases lay between the germline ends. The CDR3 loop spans 17 amino acids. Germline V gene sequence: CDR1 LGHNA, CDR2 YSLEER. The CDR3 region is CASSQDPWRMDKNIQYF. CDR3 sequence (DNA): TGCGCCAGCAGCCAAGATCCTTGGCGGATGGACAAAAACATTCAGTACTTC.

Notes on this clonotype: This may stem from a read error, because a much larger clone lies one nucleotide away. The gene calls are TRBV7-9 and TRBJ2-5; 7 bases are a match to TRBD1. After removal of 5 bases from V and 0 bases from J, the junction contained 12 bases not matched to a gene. This CDR3 is built from 17 residues. Germline CDR1 is SEHNR and CDR2 is FQNEAQ (reference sequence). This CDR3 is CASSRLGPTGDQETQYF. For the CDR3, the DNA is TGTGCCAGCAGCCGCCTGGGACCCACAGGGGACCAAGAGACCCAGTACTTC. Complete variable domain (other parts from reference TRBV7-9 and TRBJ2-5): DTGVSQNPRHKITKRGQNVTFRCDPISEHNRLYWYRQTLGQGPEFLTYFQNEAQLEKSRLLSDRFSAERPKGSFSTLEIQRTEQGDSAMYLCASSRLGPTGDQETQYFGPGTRLLVL.

This clonotype was found a few times. V usage is TRBV12-3 or TRBV12-4 and J usage is TRBJ2-7; 8 bases are a match to TRBD2. V trimming: 6 bases; J trimming: 6 bases; junction bases outside the gene matches: 4. The CDR3 is 12 amino acids. Here the CDR3 DNA reads TGTGCCAGCAGCACGGGGGGGAGCGAGCAGTACTTC. Translation: CASSTGGSEQYF.

This clonotype came up a few times. The V gene is TRBV19, the J gene TRBJ2-2; D remains unclear. The germline V and J ends were trimmed by 4 bases and 6 bases, with 12 bases remaining between them. The CDR3 has 14 amino acids. Germline loops: CDR1 LNHDA, CDR2 SQIVND (reference sequence). CDR3 sequence reads: CASSNGSVAGELFF. The CDR3 region has the DNA TGTGCCAGTAGTAATGGCTCCGTAGCCGGGGAGCTGTTTTTT.

The chain joins TRBV4-1 to TRBJ2-7; 7 bases align to TRBD1. The length of the CDR3 is 14 residues. V trimming: 0 bases; J trimming: 5 bases; junction bases outside the gene matches: 4. CDR1 and CDR2 (germline): MGHRA, YSYEKL. CDR3 nucleotide sequence: TGCGCCAGCAGCCAAGATAGGGGGCGGGACGAGCAGTACTTC. This codes for CASSQDRGRDEQYF.

The J gene is TRBJ2-1, the V gene TRBV7-3; 7 bases agree with TRBD2. V gave up 4 bases and J gave up 5 bases; unmatched junction bases: 5. CDR1 is SGHTA and CDR2 is FQGTGA in the germline V gene. The CDR3 is 14 amino acids. Here the CDR3 DNA reads TGTGCCAGCAGCTCCCCGGGAGGCAACAATGAGCAGTTCTTC. It is translated as CASSSPGGNNEQFF.

This clonotype was seen only a few times. The junction does not match germline at one end; this may be a read error. The rearrangement uses TRBV12-3 or TRBV12-4 and TRBJ1-2; D is undetermined. There are 11 residues in the CDR3. CDR3 region: CASSLSGAHSF. In DNA form, the CDR3 reads TGTGCCAGCAGTTTATCCGGCGCCCACAGCTTC.

Regarding this clonotype: Being one base from a much bigger clone, this may be a read error. The chain is built from TRBV6-5 and TRBJ1-6; D perhaps matches TRBD1 (5 bases). Germline CDR1 and CDR2: MNHEY and SVGAGI. The CDR3 covers 14 residues. The CDR3 protein is CASSRDSYNSPFHF. DNA of the CDR3: TGTGCCAGCAGCAGGGACTCCTATAATTCACCCTTCCACTTT.

In its sample, this clonotype was seen a few times. This chain uses TRBV27 with TRBJ1-5, with 7 bases identical to TRBD1. The CDR3 contains 14 residues. Per the germline V gene, CDR1 is MNHEY and CDR2 is SMNVEV (reference sequence). J lost 9 bases, V lost 2 bases, and 7 bases had no gene match. The CDR3 DNA follows: TGTGCCAGCAGTTTACGACAGGGCAAACCGCCCCAGCATTTT. This gives the protein CASSLRQGKPPQHF.

V is TRBV6-1 and J is TRBJ2-7; D remains ambiguous. Germline values: CDR1 MNHNS, CDR2 SASEGT. The germline V and J ends were trimmed by 6 bases and 2 bases, with 14 bases remaining between them. This CDR3 comprises 14 residues. DNA for the CDR3: TGTGCCAGCAGGCTTGGTGAGGTCACCTACGAGCAGTACTTC. This translates into CASRLGEVTYEQYF.

The chain links TRBV5-4 to TRBJ2-6; D remains ambiguous. Per the germline V gene, CDR1 is SGHNT and CDR2 is YYREEE (reference sequence). The CDR3 has 16 residues. Trimming cost V 2 bases and J 0 bases, with 9 bases left between them. CDR3 nucleotide sequence: TGTGCCAGCAGCTTATTGGGAAACTCTGGGGCCAACGTCCTGACTTTC. Its protein is CASSLLGNSGANVLTF.

J is TRBJ1-6 and V is TRBV15; the D is unclear. Germline V lookup: CDR1 LNHNV, CDR2 YYDKDF (reference sequence). V dropped 4 bases and J dropped 1 base, with 11 bases sitting between them. This CDR3 has 16 residues. Here the CDR3 reads CATSKGRESYNSPLHF. In DNA form, the CDR3 reads TGTGCCACCAGCAAAGGGAGGGAGTCCTATAATTCACCCCTCCACTTT.

This clonotype was seen a single time. One end of the junction varies from germline; a read error may be responsible. The chain couples TRBV7-8 to TRBJ1-2, with D uncertain. CDR3 length: 14 amino acids. CDR1 and CDR2 from the germline V gene are SGHVS and FQNEAQ. The CDR3 sequence: CVSTPQGGDYGYTF. CDR3 DNA: TGTGTCAGCACCCCGCAAGGAGGTGATTATGGCTACACCTTC.

This clonotype has a single count. The chain carries TRBV27 and TRBJ1-1; D call uncertain. V was cut by 0 bases and J by 7 bases, with 9 bases left in between. Germline CDR1 and CDR2: MNHEY and SMNVEV (reference sequence). The CDR3 sequence is 13 residues long. The CDR3: CASSLSIRDEAFF. The CDR3 DNA follows: TGTGCCAGCAGTTTATCGATTAGGGATGAAGCTTTCTTT.

This clonotype was detected a few times. V is TRBV7-8 and J is TRBJ2-7, with a weak D call TRBD1 (5 bases). The germline V gene encodes CDR1 SGHVS and CDR2 FQNEAQ. The CDR3 consists of 15 residues. Between the trimmed V and J ends, which lost 3 bases and 0 bases, there was a span of 12 bases. CDR3 sequence reads: CASSFRQLSSYEQYF. The CDR3 region has the DNA TGTGCCAGCAGCTTCAGACAGTTGAGCTCCTACGAGCAGTACTTC.

This clonotype occurred many times. The chain is built from TRBV7-6 and TRBJ2-2; D gene uncertain. Germline V gives CDR1 SGHVS, CDR2 FNYEAQ. The V end lost 5 bases, the J end lost 4 bases, and 14 bases lay between the germline ends. This CDR3 spans 15 amino acids. CDR3 residues: CASSPAHMGTGELFF. CDR3 sequence (DNA): TGTGCCAGCAGCCCCGCCCACATGGGCACCGGGGAGCTGTTTTTT.